The sequence of this T cell receptor beta chain was determined in a study of cytomegalovirus exposure and HLA in healthy donors. The V end was cut by 0 bases, the J end by 1 base, with 8 bases between. Germline CDR1 SGHRS, CDR2 YFSETQ. The CDR3 extends over 15 amino acids. Comments on this clone: Its target is unknown.

Primers: 60 Vbeta forward and 13 Jbeta reverse. The table came from immunoSEQ multiplex PCR; TCRdb's copy has only in-frame clones and leaves some out. The data show approximately 89,000 clones, with approximately 65% seen just once and over 5% held by the top ten. General observations from the study: Earlier analysis looked at TCR beta V segments, and most were productive about 87% or about 30% of the time. In a later analysis, TCR beta V- and J-gene trimming showed a link to a missense DCLRE1C variant.

This chain uses TRBV5-1 with TRBJ2-1; D may be TRBD1 (5 bases). This TCR was sampled from a woman aged 25-40 years in good health and CMV-seropositive. What was sequenced was PBMCs. CDR3 protein: CASSLGGQSYNEQFF. CDR3 coding DNA: TGCGCCAGCAGCTTGGGAGGACAATCCTACAATGAGCAGTTCTTC. The full variable domain, completed using reference TRBV5-1 and TRBJ2-1, is KAGVTQTPRYLIKTRGQQVTLSCSPISGHRSVSWYQQTPGQGLQFLFEYFSETQRNKGNFPGRFSGRQFSNSRSEMNVSTLELGDSALYLCASSLGGQSYNEQFFGPGTRLTVL.